This T cell receptor beta chain came from a study of cytomegalovirus exposure and HLA in healthy donors. Germline V gives CDR1 SGHTA, CDR2 FQGNSA. The germline V and J ends were trimmed by 1 base and 1 base, with 3 bases remaining between them. This CDR3 region has 13 residues. Study results and caveats: In the approximately 130 validation repertoires, about 94% of cluster scores exceeded 0, per a later analysis. Rarity characterized most TCR sequences, yet some public TCRs appeared in many donors.

Of note for this clone: The antigen is undetermined.

Some clones are missing from TCRdb's copy, which holds only in-frame ones; the method was immunoSEQ multiplex PCR. The sample holds 65,000 or so clones, around 96% seen once. The sequenced sample consisted of PBMCs. This rearrangement joins TRBV7-2 to TRBJ2-3; D remains unclear. The TCR sequence derives from a man aged 18-30 years in good health and CMV-seropositive. CDR3 DNA sequence: TGTGCCAGCAGCTTAGGAGGCACAGATACGCAGTATTTT. Amino acids: CASSLGGTDTQYF.